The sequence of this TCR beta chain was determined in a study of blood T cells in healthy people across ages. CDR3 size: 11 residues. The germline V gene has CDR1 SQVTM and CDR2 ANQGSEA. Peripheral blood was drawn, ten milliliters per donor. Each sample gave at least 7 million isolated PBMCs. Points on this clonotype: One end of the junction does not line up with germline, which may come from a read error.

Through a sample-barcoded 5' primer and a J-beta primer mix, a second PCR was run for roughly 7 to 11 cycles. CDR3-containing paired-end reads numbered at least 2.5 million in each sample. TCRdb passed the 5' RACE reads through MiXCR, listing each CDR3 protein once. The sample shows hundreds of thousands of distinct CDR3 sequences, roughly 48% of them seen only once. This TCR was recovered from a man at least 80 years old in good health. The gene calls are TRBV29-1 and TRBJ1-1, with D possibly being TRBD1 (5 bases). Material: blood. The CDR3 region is CSAVQGTKAFF. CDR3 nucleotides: TGCAGCGCGGTCCAGGGCACTAAAGCTTTCTTT.